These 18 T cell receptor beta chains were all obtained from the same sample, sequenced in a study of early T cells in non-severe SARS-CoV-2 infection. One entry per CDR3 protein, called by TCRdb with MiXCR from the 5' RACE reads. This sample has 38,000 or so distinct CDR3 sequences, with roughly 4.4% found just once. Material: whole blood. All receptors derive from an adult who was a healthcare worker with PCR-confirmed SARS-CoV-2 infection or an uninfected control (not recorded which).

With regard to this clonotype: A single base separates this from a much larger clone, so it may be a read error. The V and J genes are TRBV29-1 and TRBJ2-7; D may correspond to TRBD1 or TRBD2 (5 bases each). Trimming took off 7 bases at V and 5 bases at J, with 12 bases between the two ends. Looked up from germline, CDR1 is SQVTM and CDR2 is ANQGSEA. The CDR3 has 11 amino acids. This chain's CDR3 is CSATGPDEQYF. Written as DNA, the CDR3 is TGCAGCGCGACGGGGCCCGACGAGCAGTACTTC.

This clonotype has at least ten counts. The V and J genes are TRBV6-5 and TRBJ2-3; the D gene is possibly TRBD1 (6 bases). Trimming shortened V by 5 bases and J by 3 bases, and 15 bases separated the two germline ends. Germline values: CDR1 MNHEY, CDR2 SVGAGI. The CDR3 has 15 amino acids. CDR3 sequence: CASSPRNRATDTQYF. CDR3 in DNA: TGTGCCAGCAGTCCCCGTAACAGGGCGACAGATACGCAGTATTTT.

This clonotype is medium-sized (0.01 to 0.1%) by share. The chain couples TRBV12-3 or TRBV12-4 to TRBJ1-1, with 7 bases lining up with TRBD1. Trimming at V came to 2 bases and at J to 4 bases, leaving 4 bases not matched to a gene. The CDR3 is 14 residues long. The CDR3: CASSLQGVITEAFF. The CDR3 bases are TGTGCCAGCAGTTTACAGGGGGTGATCACTGAAGCTTTCTTT.

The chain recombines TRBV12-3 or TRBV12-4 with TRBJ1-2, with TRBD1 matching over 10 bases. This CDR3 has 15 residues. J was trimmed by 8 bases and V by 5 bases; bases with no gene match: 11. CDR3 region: CASSPRQGARSGYTF. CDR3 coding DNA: TGTGCCAGCAGTCCCAGACAGGGGGCGCGATCCGGCTACACCTTC.

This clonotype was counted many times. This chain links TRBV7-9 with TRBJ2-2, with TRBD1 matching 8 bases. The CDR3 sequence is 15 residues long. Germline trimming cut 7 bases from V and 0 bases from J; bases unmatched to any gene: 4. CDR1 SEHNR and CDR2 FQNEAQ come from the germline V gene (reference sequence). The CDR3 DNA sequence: TGTGCCAGCATGGAGGACAGGGCGAACACCGGGGAGCTGTTTTTT. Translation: CASMEDRANTGELFF.

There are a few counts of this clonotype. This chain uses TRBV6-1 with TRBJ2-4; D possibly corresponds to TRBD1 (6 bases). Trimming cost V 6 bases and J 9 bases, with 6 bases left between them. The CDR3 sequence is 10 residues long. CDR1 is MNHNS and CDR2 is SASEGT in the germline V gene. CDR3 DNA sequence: TGTGCCAGCAGAGGGGGCATTCAGTACTTC. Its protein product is CASRGGIQYF.

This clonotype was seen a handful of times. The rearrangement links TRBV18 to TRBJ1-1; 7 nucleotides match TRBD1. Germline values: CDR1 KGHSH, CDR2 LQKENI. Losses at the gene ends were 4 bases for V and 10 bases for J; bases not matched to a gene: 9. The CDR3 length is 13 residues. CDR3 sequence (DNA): TGTGCCAGCTCACTTAGCGGACAGGAAGGAGCTTTCTTT. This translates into CASSLSGQEGAFF. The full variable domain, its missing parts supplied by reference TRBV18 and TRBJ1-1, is NAGVMQNPRHLVRRRGQEARLRCSPMKGHSHVYWYRQLPEEGLKFMVYLQKENIIDESGMPKERFSAEFPKEGPSILRIQQVVRGDSAAYFCASSLSGQEGAFFGQGTRLTVV.

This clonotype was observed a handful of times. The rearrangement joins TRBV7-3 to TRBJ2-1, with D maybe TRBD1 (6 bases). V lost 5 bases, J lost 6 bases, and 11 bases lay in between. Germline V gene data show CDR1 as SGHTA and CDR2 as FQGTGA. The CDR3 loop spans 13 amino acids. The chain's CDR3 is CASSRDIFNEQFF. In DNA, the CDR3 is TGTGCCAGCAGCCGGGACATCTTCAATGAGCAGTTCTTC. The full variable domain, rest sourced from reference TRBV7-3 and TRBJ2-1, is GAGVSQTPSNKVTEKGKYVELRCDPISGHTALYWYRQSLGQGPEFLIYFQGTGAADDSGLPNDRFFAVRPEGSVSTLKIQRTERGDSAVYLCASSRDIFNEQFFGPGTRLTVL.

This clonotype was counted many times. CDR3 protein: CASSPSTAGGELFF. In nucleotides, the CDR3 is TGTGCCAGCAGCCCATCGACGGCCGGCGGGGAGCTGTTTTTT. This chain connects TRBV7-6 to TRBJ2-2; D ambiguous. Deletions cut 5 bases from V and 7 bases from J, with 14 bases between. Germline-derived CDR1 and CDR2 are SGHVS and FNYEAQ. The CDR3 loop spans 14 amino acids.

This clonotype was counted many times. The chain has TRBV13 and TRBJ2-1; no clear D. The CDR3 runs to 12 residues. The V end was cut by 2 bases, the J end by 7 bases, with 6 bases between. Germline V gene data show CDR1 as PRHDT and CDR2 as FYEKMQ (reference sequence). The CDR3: CASSLQVNEQFF. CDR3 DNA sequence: TGTGCCAGCAGCTTACAGGTTAATGAGCAGTTCTTC.

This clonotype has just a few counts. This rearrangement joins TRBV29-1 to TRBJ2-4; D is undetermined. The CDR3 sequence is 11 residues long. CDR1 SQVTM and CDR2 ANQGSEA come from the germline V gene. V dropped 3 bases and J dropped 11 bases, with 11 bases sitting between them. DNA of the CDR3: TGCAGCGTTGAGGAGCTGGACGTTCAGTACTTC. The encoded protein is CSVEELDVQYF.

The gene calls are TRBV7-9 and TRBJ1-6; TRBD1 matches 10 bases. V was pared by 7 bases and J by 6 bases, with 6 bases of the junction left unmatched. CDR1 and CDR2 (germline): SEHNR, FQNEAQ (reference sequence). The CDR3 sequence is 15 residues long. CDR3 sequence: CASKPTGGSNSPLHF. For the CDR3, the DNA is TGTGCCAGCAAACCGACAGGGGGCTCTAATTCACCCCTCCACTTT.

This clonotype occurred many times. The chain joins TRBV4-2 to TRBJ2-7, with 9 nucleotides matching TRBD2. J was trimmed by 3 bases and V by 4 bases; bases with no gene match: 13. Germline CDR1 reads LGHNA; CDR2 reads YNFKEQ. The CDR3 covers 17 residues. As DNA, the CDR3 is TGTGCCAGCAGCCCCTCCGCGTCTAGCGGGGCTCTCTACGAGCAGTACTTC. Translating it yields CASSPSASSGALYEQYF.

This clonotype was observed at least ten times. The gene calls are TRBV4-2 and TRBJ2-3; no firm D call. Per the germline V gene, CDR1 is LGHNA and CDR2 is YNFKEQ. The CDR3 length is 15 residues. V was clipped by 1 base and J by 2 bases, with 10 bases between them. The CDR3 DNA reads TGTGCCAGCAGCCAAGGACGGCGGATCACAGATACGCAGTATTTT. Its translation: CASSQGRRITDTQYF.

CDR3 amino acids: CASSLSAGGAEQFF. For the CDR3, the DNA is TGTGCCAGCAGCCTCTCGGCAGGGGGCGCTGAGCAGTTCTTC. The chain joins TRBV7-9 to TRBJ2-1; 8 bases are shared with TRBD1. The CDR3 totals 14 residues. V lost 5 bases, J lost 9 bases, and 9 bases stayed unmatched. Germline CDR1 and CDR2: SEHNR and FQNEAQ (reference sequence).

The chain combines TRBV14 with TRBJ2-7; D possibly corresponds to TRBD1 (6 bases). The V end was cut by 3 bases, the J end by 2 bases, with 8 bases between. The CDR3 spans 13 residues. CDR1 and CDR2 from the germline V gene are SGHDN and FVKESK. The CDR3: CASSHGGPYEQYF. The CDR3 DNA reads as TGTGCCAGCAGCCATGGGGGCCCCTACGAGCAGTACTTC.

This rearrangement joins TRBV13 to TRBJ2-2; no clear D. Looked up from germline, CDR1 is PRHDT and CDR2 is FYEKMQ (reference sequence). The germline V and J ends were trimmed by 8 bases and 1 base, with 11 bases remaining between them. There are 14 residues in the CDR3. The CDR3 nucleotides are TGTGCCAGCTCCCTGACGCTGAACACCGGGGAGCTGTTTTTT. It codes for CASSLTLNTGELFF.

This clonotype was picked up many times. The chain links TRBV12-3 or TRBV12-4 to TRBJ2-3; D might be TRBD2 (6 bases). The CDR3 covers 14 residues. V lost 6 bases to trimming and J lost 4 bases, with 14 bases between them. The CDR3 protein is CASSLTQRADTQYF. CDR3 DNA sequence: TGTGCCAGCAGCCTGACCCAGCGGGCAGATACGCAGTATTTT.